The present TCR beta chain was sequenced within a study of CD8 T cells in Susac syndrome. This clonotype has only one observation. From germline, CDR1 is LNHDA and CDR2 SQIVND (reference sequence). V lost 7 bases and J lost 6; bases outside the gene matches: 10. This CDR3 contains 14 residues. TEMRA cells were enriched by FACS, while CD8+ and CD4+ T cells were obtained through a negative isolation that was performed magnetically. RNA amounts of roughly 0.5 to 1 ug underwent reverse transcription with random hexamers. The method of amplification for TCR beta CDR3 was immunoSEQ multiplex PCR, covering 54 Vbeta and 13 Jbeta. MiXCR, run by TCRdb on the immunoSEQ multiplex PCR reads, gives a single entry per CDR3 protein. Among almost 450,000 distinct CDR3 sequences listed, around 85% were seen once.

The chain couples TRBV19 to TRBJ2-7; 9 nucleotides align to TRBD2. The sample was CD8+ T cells from PBMCs. This receptor was identified in a human donor with multiple sclerosis. The CDR3 loop is CASTGVAGVSEQYF. The CDR3 bases are TGTGCCAGTACCGGGGTAGCGGGAGTCTCCGAGCAGTACTTC.